This T cell receptor beta chain stems from a study of regulatory T cells in long-lasting Graves disease. Time point noted: newly diagnosed GD, antithyroid drugs for less than 3 months. PBMCs provided the RNA from which the TCR library was made. The patients were enrolled through endocrinology in Xi'an, China. General study points: Reduced TCR diversity was observed in persistent Graves' patients versus newly diagnosed patients. Since the sample size was small, accuracy may have been reduced.

V was cut by 8 bases and J by 5 bases, with 6 bases left in between. This CDR3 comprises 10 residues. Looked up from germline, CDR1 is SGHAT and CDR2 is FQDESV (reference sequence). For TCR beta, libraries came from iRepertoire HTBI primers and Arm-PCR of CDR3 regions. Using its own MiXCR run on the multiplex PCR reads, TCRdb lists one record per CDR3 protein. The sample consists of 350,000 to 450,000 distinct CDR3 sequences, roughly 10% of them appearing once. This clonotype was counted between two and nine times. The antigen remains undetermined. These data are also associated with another study on T cells in Graves' hyperthyroidism and ophthalmopathy.

The chain links TRBV11-1 to TRBJ2-5, with no clear D. The source was peripheral blood mononuclear cells (PBMCs), collected at new diagnosis, from a patient treated with antithyroid drugs. The receptor comes from a woman aged 18-30 years with Graves disease. CDR3 DNA: TGTGCCAGCGGAAGGGAGACCCAGTACTTC. This sequence encodes CASGRETQYF.